The 28 T cell receptor beta chains in this list originate from one sample, sequenced in a study of shared clonotypes between healthy human individuals. Produced via immunoSEQ multiplex PCR; TCRdb's table is partial and in-frame only. The sample consists of roughly 2.2 million clones, approximately 93% of them appearing once. Sequencing used naive CD4+ T cells from PBMCs. Regarding subset: CD45RA+ positively selected. Source of these receptors: a young man in good health. Some clones in this sample may be carry-over from other donors' samples.

This clone was recorded once. J is TRBJ1-4 and V is TRBV27; no clear D gene. The CDR3 is 14 amino acids. The V gene lost 3 bases and the J gene lost 8 bases, with 13 bases spanning the gap. CDR1 is MNHEY, CDR2 SMNVEV, per germline (reference sequence). The CDR3 protein is CASSFNRDPEKLFF. The CDR3 region has the DNA TGTGCCAGCAGTTTCAACCGGGATCCGGAAAAACTGTTTTTT. The whole variable domain, remainder taken from reference TRBV27 and TRBJ1-4, is EAQVTQNPRYLITVTGKKLTVTCSQNMNHEYMSWYRQDPGLGLRQIYYSMNVEVTDKGDVPEGYKVSRKEKRNFPLILESPSPNQTSLYFCASSFNRDPEKLFFGSGTQLSVL.

To note about this clone: This specimen includes other DNA sequences encoding the same CDR3. The rearrangement joins TRBV11-2 to TRBJ2-7, with D possibly being TRBD1 or TRBD2 (6 bases each). The V gene lost 0 bases and the J gene lost 3 bases, with 12 bases spanning the gap. Germline CDR1 SGHAT, CDR2 FQNNGV. The length of the CDR3 is 15 residues. The CDR3 bases are TGTGCCAGCAGCTTAGAGGGGGGACACTTCTACGAGCAGTACTTC. Its translation: CASSLEGGHFYEQYF.

J is TRBJ2-2 and V is TRBV13; 7 nucleotides align to TRBD1. From germline, CDR1 is PRHDT and CDR2 FYEKMQ (reference sequence). The CDR3 contains 16 residues. V shed 4 bases, J shed 5 bases, and the junction held 10 bases outside the gene matches. Here the CDR3 DNA reads TGTGCCAGCAGCTCTAAACAGGGGAAAGGAACCGGGGAGCTGTTTTTT. Translated: CASSSKQGKGTGELFF. Full variable domain (rest looked up from reference TRBV13 and TRBJ2-2): AAGVIQSPRHLIKEKRETATLKCYPIPRHDTVYWYQQGPGQDPQFLISFYEKMQSDKGSIPDRFSAQQFSDYHSELNMSSLELGDSALYFCASSSKQGKGTGELFFGEGSRLTVL.

As DNA, the CDR3 is TGTGCCAGCAGCGTAGTGTCCAGCGGGAACTACAATGAGCAGTTCTTC. It specifies CASSVVSSGNYNEQFF. V is TRBV9 and J is TRBJ2-1; TRBD2 agrees at 7 bases. The CDR3 consists of 16 residues. Germline lookup yields CDR1 SGDLS and CDR2 YYNGEE. Trimming removed 0 bases from V and 3 bases from J; junction bases left unmatched: 6.

This clone was detected once. V and J are TRBV19 and TRBJ2-3; 9 nucleotides line up with TRBD2. The junction had 3 bases not matched to a gene; V was cut back by 5 bases and J by 0 bases. CDR3 size: 15 residues. Germline-derived CDR1 and CDR2 are LNHDA and SQIVND (reference sequence). CDR3 residues: CASSVTSGSTDTQYF. CDR3 DNA sequence: TGTGCCAGTAGTGTGACTAGCGGAAGCACAGATACGCAGTATTTT.

The rearrangement joins TRBV5-1 to TRBJ2-1; the D is unclear. The CDR3 consists of 13 residues. Between the trimmed V and J ends, which lost 0 bases and 7 bases, there was a span of 8 bases. Germline values: CDR1 SGHRS, CDR2 YFSETQ. CDR3 protein: CASSLEVGNEQFF. In DNA form, the CDR3 reads TGCGCCAGCAGCTTGGAAGTGGGGAATGAGCAGTTCTTC.

V and J are TRBV18 and TRBJ1-5, with a possible D match to TRBD1 (5 bases). Trimming cost V 2 bases and J 4 bases, with 18 bases left between them. The CDR3 sequence is 17 residues long. CDR1 is KGHSH, CDR2 LQKENI, per germline. CDR3 DNA sequence: TGTGCCAGCTCACCAGGGGGGAATCAGGCTTGGAATCAGCCCCAGCATTTT. Translating it yields CASSPGGNQAWNQPQHF.

The genes are TRBV7-9 and TRBJ2-5; TRBD2 matches 12 bases. V shed 5 bases and J 5 bases; nucleotides not matched to a gene: 6. Germline CDR1 SEHNR, CDR2 FQNEAQ (reference sequence). The CDR3 is 15 amino acids. The CDR3 loop reads CASSRLAGVGETQYF. For the CDR3, the DNA is TGTGCCAGCAGCAGACTAGCGGGAGTAGGGGAGACCCAGTACTTC. Full variable domain (remainder filled in from reference TRBV7-9 and TRBJ2-5): DTGVSQNPRHKITKRGQNVTFRCDPISEHNRLYWYRQTLGQGPEFLTYFQNEAQLEKSRLLSDRFSAERPKGSFSTLEIQRTEQGDSAMYLCASSRLAGVGETQYFGPGTRLLVL.

The chain couples TRBV5-8 to TRBJ1-1; the D gene is possibly TRBD1 (6 bases). From germline, CDR1 is SGHTS and CDR2 YDEGEE. The CDR3 is made up of 16 amino acids. V lost 1 base to trimming and J lost 1 base, with 14 bases between them. In nucleotides, the CDR3 is TGTGCCAGCAGCTTGCGCGCAGGGGACCGGAACACTGAAGCTTTCTTT. This sequence encodes CASSLRAGDRNTEAFF.

The chain recombines TRBV28 with TRBJ2-7, with TRBD1 matching over 12 bases. The CDR3 extends over 17 amino acids. CDR1 is MDHEN and CDR2 is SYDVKM in the germline V gene. V was clipped by 5 bases and J by 6 bases; unmatched bases: 14. The CDR3 region is CASSLIGGTGGLFEQYF. CDR3 bases: TGTGCCAGCAGTCTCATCGGTGGGACAGGGGGCCTGTTCGAGCAGTACTTC.

This clone was counted once. The chain couples TRBV4-2 to TRBJ2-1, with D perhaps TRBD2 (6 bases). V gave up 0 bases and J gave up 0 bases, with 12 bases separating them. Per germline, CDR1 LGHNA and CDR2 YNFKEQ. This CDR3 has 17 amino acids. The DNA for the CDR3 is TGTGCCAGCAGCCAAGAGTGGGCGGGGAGCTCCTACAATGAGCAGTTCTTC. Protein: CASSQEWAGSSYNEQFF.

This clone occurred a few times. At the DNA level, this CDR3 is encoded by other sequences in the same sample as well. This rearrangement joins TRBV2 to TRBJ1-1; 10 bases fit TRBD1. The length of the CDR3 is 14 residues. Germline V gives CDR1 SNHLY, CDR2 FYNNEI. After removal of 5 bases from V and 5 bases from J, the junction contained 5 bases not matched to a gene. CDR3 DNA sequence: TGTGCCAGCAGTCAGACAGGGGGCAGTACTGAAGCTTTCTTT. Its translation is CASSQTGGSTEAFF.

The chain employs TRBV7-2 and TRBJ1-2, with D perhaps matching TRBD1 (6 bases). V was cut by 3 bases and J by 8 bases, with 16 bases left in between. Germline V CDR1 and CDR2: SGHTA, FQGNSA. The CDR3 is 14 residues long. CDR3 protein: CASSFPLYREGYTF. The CDR3 DNA reads as TGTGCCAGCAGCTTTCCCCTTTACAGGGAAGGCTACACCTTC.

Notes on this clone: This sample includes further DNA sequences coding for the same CDR3. This sequence joins TRBV27 and TRBJ2-7; 9 bases agree with TRBD1. Germline loops: CDR1 MNHEY, CDR2 SMNVEV (reference sequence). V lost 2 bases, J lost 4 bases, and 3 bases stayed unmatched. The length of the CDR3 is 14 residues. The CDR3 bases are TGTGCCAGCAGTTTAGGGACAGGGTCTTACGAGCAGTACTTC. Translation: CASSLGTGSYEQYF.

The chain uses TRBV19 and TRBJ1-1; D ambiguous. The germline gives CDR1 LNHDA, CDR2 SQIVND (reference sequence). The CDR3 spans 13 residues. With 6 bases removed from V and 4 bases from J, the gap between germline ends came to 12 bases. The CDR3 DNA follows: TGTGCCAGTAGAAAGGGTATCGCCACTGAAGCTTTCTTT. This translates into CASRKGIATEAFF.

V and J are TRBV5-1 and TRBJ2-5; TRBD2 matches at 13 bases. With V trimmed by 4 bases and J by 4 bases, 10 bases remained unmatched. From germline, CDR1 is SGHRS and CDR2 YFSETQ. The CDR3 runs to 17 residues. CDR3 residues: CASSQTGTSGNPETQYF. CDR3 coding DNA: TGCGCCAGCAGCCAGACCGGGACTAGCGGGAATCCAGAGACCCAGTACTTC.

About this clone itself: Other DNA sequences in this sample translate to the same CDR3. The rearrangement links TRBV5-1 to TRBJ1-4; D gene ambiguous. The CDR3 sequence is 14 residues long. In germline, CDR1 is SGHRS, CDR2 YFSETQ. V was cut by 2 bases and J by 2 bases, with 7 bases left in between. The CDR3 here is CASSFGRTNEKLFF. In nucleotides, the CDR3 is TGCGCCAGCAGCTTTGGCAGGACTAATGAAAAACTGTTTTTT.

The chain has TRBV7-3 and TRBJ2-5, with D possibly matching TRBD2 (5 bases). Germline V gene sequence: CDR1 SGHTA, CDR2 FQGTGA. CDR3 size: 13 residues. Trimming removed 5 bases from V and 0 bases from J, with 7 bases in between. CDR3 loop: CASSVRDQETQYF. As DNA, the CDR3 is TGTGCCAGCAGCGTGAGGGACCAAGAGACCCAGTACTTC.

This sequence joins TRBV5-1 and TRBJ2-2; no firm D call. V was shortened by 4 bases and J by 6 bases, with 13 bases between the two germline ends. Germline V gene sequence: CDR1 SGHRS, CDR2 YFSETQ. The CDR3 has 14 amino acids. CDR3 bases: TGCGCCAGCAGCCTCGCTACTCAGCCCGGGGAGCTGTTTTTT. It yields the protein CASSLATQPGELFF.

The gene calls are TRBV7-3 and TRBJ1-3; D perhaps matches TRBD1 (6 bases). V was clipped by 2 bases and J by 2 bases, with 10 bases between them. Germline CDR1 and CDR2: SGHTA and FQGTGA. The CDR3 is made up of 15 amino acids. The CDR3 loop reads CASSLQPGAGNTIYF. The CDR3 bases are TGTGCCAGCAGCTTACAGCCAGGGGCTGGAAACACCATATATTTT. The full variable domain, in which reference TRBV7-3 and TRBJ1-3 provide the parts outside the CDR3, is GAGVSQTPSNKVTEKGKYVELRCDPISGHTALYWYRQSLGQGPEFLIYFQGTGAADDSGLPNDRFFAVRPEGSVSTLKIQRTERGDSAVYLCASSLQPGAGNTIYFGEGSWLTVV.

V is TRBV10-1 and J is TRBJ2-7, with D possibly called TRBD1 or TRBD2 (5 bases each). Per germline, CDR1 WNHNN and CDR2 SYGVQD (reference sequence). Trimming shortened V by 0 bases and J by 3 bases, and 12 bases separated the two germline ends. CDR3 length equals 15 residues. The CDR3 coding sequence is TGCGCCAGCAGTGAGTCAGGGGCAGGGAGCTACGAGCAGTACTTC. It specifies CASSESGAGSYEQYF.

The chain recombines TRBV7-8 with TRBJ2-7; D perhaps matches TRBD1 (5 bases). CDR1 is SGHVS and CDR2 is FQNEAQ in the germline V gene. With 3 bases removed from V and 3 bases from J, the gap between germline ends came to 24 bases. The CDR3 runs to 18 residues. The CDR3 is CASSFWGRILEARYEQYF. In DNA, the CDR3 is TGTGCCAGCAGCTTTTGGGGCAGGATCTTAGAGGCCCGCTACGAGCAGTACTTC.

The J gene is TRBJ1-2, the V gene TRBV30; TRBD1 is a possible D gene (5 bases). V was shortened by 2 bases and J by 8 bases, with 18 bases between the two germline ends. The CDR3 contains 14 residues. The V gene's germline CDR1 is GTSNPN and CDR2 SVGIG (reference sequence). CDR3 protein: CAWSIGDRGDGYTF. CDR3 in DNA: TGTGCCTGGAGTATAGGAGACAGAGGGGACGGCTACACCTTC.

This clone was counted a single time. This chain links TRBV29-1 with TRBJ2-3, with 9 positions matching TRBD2. This CDR3 region has 15 residues. Looked up from germline, CDR1 is SQVTM and CDR2 is ANQGSEA. V shed 2 bases and J 1 base; nucleotides not matched to a gene: 4. CDR3 DNA: TGCAGCGTTGAACGCGGGGGGGCTGGCACAGATACGCAGTATTTT. This translates into CSVERGGAGTDTQYF.

This sequence joins TRBV27 and TRBJ1-4; possibly TRBD1 for D (6 bases). The CDR3 loop spans 15 amino acids. Trimming stripped 6 bases from V and 8 bases from J, with 19 bases between. Germline CDR1 is MNHEY and CDR2 is SMNVEV (reference sequence). This CDR3 reads CASRTQWGAQEKLFF. CDR3 DNA sequence: TGTGCCAGCAGAACCCAGTGGGGGGCCCAGGAAAAACTGTTTTTT.

The gene calls are TRBV7-9 and TRBJ2-5; D is perhaps TRBD1 (6 bases). The end of the DNA is better explained by TRBJ2-7, so the J call may be wrong. Germline V lookup: CDR1 SEHNR, CDR2 FQNEAQ (reference sequence). This CDR3 is 15 amino acids long. In DNA, the CDR3 is TGTGCCAGCAGCCGCCAACAGGGATTCTCCTACGAGCAGTACTTC. Protein product: CASSRQQGFSYEQYF.

The V call is TRBV6-5, the J call TRBJ2-7; D perhaps matches TRBD2 (6 bases). CDR3 size: 15 residues. Between the trimmed V and J ends, which lost 2 bases and 2 bases, there was a span of 13 bases. Germline V CDR1 and CDR2: MNHEY, SVGAGI. Here the CDR3 reads CASSYLGGATYEQYF. The CDR3 DNA follows: TGTGCCAGCAGTTACCTGGGCGGGGCAACCTACGAGCAGTACTTC.

The chain employs TRBV7-9 and TRBJ1-2; 7 nucleotides align to TRBD1. The J segment lost 8 bases and the V segment lost 6 bases, leaving 18 bases of the junction unmatched. Germline loops: CDR1 SEHNR, CDR2 FQNEAQ (reference sequence). The CDR3 length is 16 residues. CDR3 sequence: CASSIVYDRAGSGYTF. CDR3 in DNA: TGTGCCAGCAGTATAGTATACGACAGGGCCGGGTCGGGCTACACCTTC.